Below are 19 T cell receptor beta chains sequenced from a single sample in a study of PD-1 blockade in classical Hodgkin lymphoma. The assay was immunoSEQ multiplex PCR, and TCRdb's table has in-frame clones only and misses some. The sample has about 40,000 clones, over 70% seen once. The patients all showed relapse after autologous stem cell transplantation, while their brentuximab vedotin exposure varied. The sequencing used peripheral blood mononuclear cells (PBMCs), collected at baseline. Receptors originate from a human donor with classical Hodgkin lymphoma.

The chain has TRBV5-1 and TRBJ2-2; the D is unclear. The V gene lost 1 base and the J gene lost 0 bases, with 7 bases spanning the gap. CDR1 and CDR2 from the germline V gene are SGHRS and YFSETQ. The CDR3 consists of 15 residues. The CDR3 here is CASSLIESNTGELFF. CDR3 coding DNA: TGCGCCAGCAGCTTGATCGAGTCGAACACCGGGGAGCTGTTTTTT.

The chain is built from TRBV11-3 and TRBJ1-2; D not resolved. This CDR3 has 16 residues. The V gene lost 1 base and the J gene lost 1 base, with 13 bases spanning the gap. Per the germline V gene, CDR1 is SGHNT and CDR2 is YENEEA. CDR3 residues: CASSLGAQIHNYGYTF. CDR3 nucleotides: TGTGCCAGCAGCTTAGGGGCACAGATCCATAACTATGGCTACACCTTC. Variable domain in full (rest from reference TRBV11-3 and TRBJ1-2): EAGVVQSPRYKIIEKKQPVAFWCNPISGHNTLYWYLQNLGQGPELLIRYENEEAVDDSQLPKDRFSAERLKGVDSTLKIQPAELGDSAVYLCASSLGAQIHNYGYTFGSGTRLTVV.

The chain recombines TRBV5-6 with TRBJ1-3; D gene unclear. The CDR3 runs 13 residues. V was pared by 1 base and J by 11 bases, with 13 bases between. Germline V gene lookup returns CDR1 SGHDT and CDR2 YYEEEE. Here the CDR3 DNA reads TGTGCCAGCAGCTTGTTTTCCCTCCGTCCCATATATTTT. This gives the protein CASSLFSLRPIYF.

This clone was detected only once. This rearrangement joins TRBV6-5 to TRBJ2-7; D unclear. V gave up 0 bases and J gave up 2 bases, with 11 bases separating them. CDR1 MNHEY and CDR2 SVGAGI come from the germline V gene. There are 15 residues in the CDR3. The CDR3 sequence: CASSYSLKYTYEQYF. For the CDR3, the DNA is TGTGCCAGCAGTTACTCGCTCAAGTACACCTACGAGCAGTACTTC.

The rearrangement links TRBV2 to TRBJ2-2; TRBD1 might be the D (5 bases). The V and J ends lost 2 bases and 7 bases respectively, with 14 bases between them. The CDR3 consists of 15 residues. Per germline, CDR1 SNHLY and CDR2 FYNNEI. CDR3 residues: CASSESSRVVGELFF. CDR3 bases: TGTGCCAGCAGTGAATCGTCCAGGGTGGTCGGGGAGCTGTTTTTT.

This chain connects TRBV18 to TRBJ1-2; TRBD1 matches 11 bases. The CDR3 consists of 17 residues. With V trimmed by 2 bases and J by 2 bases, 7 bases remained unmatched. CDR1 and CDR2 (germline): KGHSH, LQKENI. DNA of the CDR3: TGTGCCAGCTCACCAACGGGGACAGGGGGTTCCAACTATGGCTACACCTTC. Translated, it gives CASSPTGTGGSNYGYTF.

In its sample, this clone was seen a few times. The chain joins TRBV6-5 to TRBJ2-7; D may be TRBD2 (5 bases). Between the trimmed V and J ends, which lost 0 bases and 6 bases, there was a span of 15 bases. This CDR3 has 15 residues. The germline gives CDR1 MNHEY, CDR2 SVGAGI. CDR3 coding DNA: TGTGCCAGCAGTTACTCGAGGCCTAACGCGGGCGAGCAGTACTTC. It is translated as CASSYSRPNAGEQYF.

This chain connects TRBV5-6 to TRBJ2-2; D not certain. The ends were cut back, 4 bases at V and 11 bases at J, with 18 bases in the middle. From germline, CDR1 is SGHDT and CDR2 YYEEEE. CDR3 length: 14 residues. The CDR3 reads CASSPVLPAIELFF. The CDR3 nucleotides are TGTGCCAGCAGCCCCGTGTTACCGGCGATAGAGCTGTTTTTT.

CDR3 amino acids: CASSMGLGFEQYF. The CDR3 region has the DNA TGTGCCAGTAGTATGGGGTTGGGGTTCGAGCAGTACTTC. The V and J genes are TRBV19 and TRBJ2-7; D is undetermined. CDR1 and CDR2 (germline): LNHDA, SQIVND (reference sequence). The V end was cut by 3 bases, the J end by 6 bases, with 12 bases between. This CDR3 comprises 13 residues.

This chain uses TRBV9 with TRBJ2-5, with D maybe TRBD1 (7 bases). V dropped 0 bases and J dropped 5 bases, with 17 bases sitting between them. The V gene's germline CDR1 is SGDLS and CDR2 YYNGEE. This CDR3 region has 16 residues. The CDR3 loop reads CASSVAPEGAVETQYF. In nucleotides, the CDR3 is TGTGCCAGCAGCGTAGCTCCGGAGGGGGCAGTGGAGACCCAGTACTTC.

Note on this clone: At one of its ends the junction is not consistent with the germline gene, which may arise from a read error. The V call is TRBV6-6, the J call TRBJ2-4; D uncertain. Germline CDR1 and CDR2: MNHNY and SVGAGI (reference sequence). The CDR3 has 11 residues. The CDR3 DNA reads as TGTGCCAGCAGTTCCCCTTTCATTGAGTACTTC. Translated, it gives CASSSPFIEYF.

This chain joins TRBV5-1 and TRBJ1-1; TRBD1 matches 7 bases. Germline CDR1 and CDR2: SGHRS and YFSETQ. Trimming at V came to 2 bases and at J to 5 bases, leaving 15 bases not matched to a gene. This CDR3 is built from 17 residues. The CDR3 region is CASSFLGPDRVKTEAFF. CDR3 sequence (DNA): TGCGCCAGCAGCTTCTTGGGACCCGACAGGGTAAAGACTGAAGCTTTCTTT.

This clone was picked up a small number of times. The chain couples TRBV10-3 to TRBJ2-3; 7 bases match TRBD2. In germline, CDR1 is ENHRY, CDR2 SYGVKD. The V gene end was trimmed by 7 bases and the J gene end by 6 bases; junction bases not matched to a gene: 16. CDR3 size: 16 residues. This chain's CDR3 is CAITGTSGNSLDTQYF. The CDR3 coding sequence is TGTGCCATCACCGGAACCAGCGGGAATTCCCTGGATACGCAGTATTTT.

This clone has only a few counts. This rearrangement joins TRBV5-1 to TRBJ1-1; a possible D gene is TRBD1 (5 bases). V lost 0 bases to trimming and J lost 6 bases, with 9 bases between them. CDR1 and CDR2 (germline): SGHRS, YFSETQ. This CDR3 is 13 amino acids long. CDR3 loop: CASSLAGRAEAFF. In DNA form, the CDR3 reads TGCGCCAGCAGCTTGGCCGGCAGGGCTGAAGCTTTCTTT.

This clone was seen a handful of times. The chain combines TRBV7-9 with TRBJ1-2; D is possibly TRBD1 (6 bases). The CDR3 is 11 amino acids. CDR1 is SEHNR, CDR2 FQNEAQ, per germline (reference sequence). V gave up 5 bases and J gave up 10 bases, with 11 bases separating them. The chain's CDR3 is CASSPGQFYTF. CDR3 bases: TGTGCCAGCAGCCCTGGACAGTTCTACACCTTC.

The V and J genes are TRBV18 and TRBJ2-7; 8 bases line up with TRBD1. V was pared by 2 bases and J by 2 bases, with 2 bases of the junction left unmatched. CDR1 and CDR2 (germline): KGHSH, LQKENI. CDR3 length: 14 residues. This chain's CDR3 is CASSPWTGPYEQYF. In DNA form, the CDR3 reads TGTGCCAGCTCACCATGGACAGGGCCCTACGAGCAGTACTTC.

The CDR3 nucleotides read TGCGCCAGCAGTGAGTACCGGGGGGCCGGGAATACGCAGTATTTT. Protein product: CASSEYRGAGNTQYF. The chain joins TRBV10-2 to TRBJ2-3, with D maybe TRBD2 (7 bases). Looked up from germline, CDR1 is WSHSY and CDR2 is SAAADI. Trimming left V 1 base short and J 7 bases short, with 15 bases between. This CDR3 is 15 amino acids long.

The chain joins TRBV2 to TRBJ2-1; 8 bases align to TRBD1. The CDR3 spans 15 residues. The germline V gene encodes CDR1 SNHLY and CDR2 FYNNEI. With V trimmed by 6 bases and J by 1 base, 5 bases remained unmatched. The CDR3 nucleotides read TGTGCCAGCAGCCTTGACAGGGGTTCCTACAATGAGCAGTTCTTC. This codes for CASSLDRGSYNEQFF.

The rearrangement links TRBV28 to TRBJ1-1, with TRBD1 matching 9 bases. V was clipped by 7 bases and J by 3 bases; unmatched bases: 6. This CDR3 has 14 residues. Per the germline V gene, CDR1 is MDHEN and CDR2 is SYDVKM. The CDR3 is CASNPTGGYTEAFF. Here the CDR3 DNA reads TGTGCCAGCAACCCGACAGGGGGTTACACTGAAGCTTTCTTT.